The TCR beta chain described here comes from a study of control samples from healthy donors and cancer patients. Assay used: immunoSEQ multiplex PCR; TCRdb lists only in-frame clones, some missing. This table holds about 410,000 clones, around 90% found once. CDR3 length equals 13 residues. The germline gives CDR1 MNHNS, CDR2 SASEGT. Trimming shortened V by 10 bases and J by 3 bases, and 16 bases separated the two germline ends. This clonotype originated in a man aged 35 to 55 with head and neck cancer. What was sequenced was PBMCs. The gene calls are TRBV6-1 and TRBJ2-7, with no clear D. Written as DNA, the CDR3 is TGTGCCACCATGACCCGGTGGATCTACGAGCAGTACTTC. Protein product: CATMTRWIYEQYF.